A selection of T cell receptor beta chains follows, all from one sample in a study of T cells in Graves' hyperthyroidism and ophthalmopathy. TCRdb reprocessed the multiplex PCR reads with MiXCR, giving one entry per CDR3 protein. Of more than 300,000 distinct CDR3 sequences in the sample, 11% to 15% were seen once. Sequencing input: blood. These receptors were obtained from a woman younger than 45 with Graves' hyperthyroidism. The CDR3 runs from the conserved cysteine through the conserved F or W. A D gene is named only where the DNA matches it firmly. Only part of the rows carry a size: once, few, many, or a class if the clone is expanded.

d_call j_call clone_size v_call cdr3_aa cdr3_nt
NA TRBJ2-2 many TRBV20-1 CSARRGGSGELFF TGCAGTGCCCGCCGGGGCGGGTCCGGGGAGCTGTTTTTT
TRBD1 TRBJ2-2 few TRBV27 CASSGRGRTGELFF TGTGCCAGCAGTGGCAGGGGGAGAACCGGGGAGCTGTTTTTT
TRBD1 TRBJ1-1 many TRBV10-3 CAISVQGRNTEAFF TGTGCCATCAGCGTACAGGGGAGGAACACTGAAGCTTTCTTT
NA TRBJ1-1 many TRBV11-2 CASSRGGAEAFF TGTGCCAGCAGCCGGGGGGGGGCTGAAGCTTTCTTT
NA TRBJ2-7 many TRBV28 CASSLFLGRGAYEQYF TGTGCCAGCAGTTTATTTTTGGGCAGGGGAGCGTACGAGCAGTACTTC
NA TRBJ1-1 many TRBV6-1 CASSPWNMNTEAFF TGTGCCAGCAGTCCTTGGAACATGAACACTGAAGCTTTCTTT
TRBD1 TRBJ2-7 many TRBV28 CASSLGQASSYEQYF TGTGCCAGCAGTTTGGGACAGGCGAGCTCCTACGAGCAGTACTTC
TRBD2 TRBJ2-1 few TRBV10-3 CAISESGLADNEQFF TGTGCCATCAGTGAGTCAGGTCTAGCGGACAATGAGCAGTTCTTC
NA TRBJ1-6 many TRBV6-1 CASRTVNSPLHF TGTGCCAGCAGGACAGTCAATTCACCCCTCCACTTT
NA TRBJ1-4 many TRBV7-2 CASSLGAGNEKLFF TGTGCCAGCAGCTTAGGGGCAGGGAATGAAAAACTGTTTTTT
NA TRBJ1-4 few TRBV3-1 CASSRNEKLFF TGTGCCAGCAGTCGGAATGAAAAACTGTTTTTT
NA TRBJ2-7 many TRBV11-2 CASSLVREASEQYF TGTGCCAGCAGCTTAGTGAGGGAGGCGTCCGAGCAGTACTTC
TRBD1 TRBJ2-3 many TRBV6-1 CASSEQGARSQYF TGTGCCAGCAGTGAACAGGGGGCAAGGTCGCAGTATTTT
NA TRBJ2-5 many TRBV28 CATFRVGQETQYF TGTGCCACCTTCAGGGTTGGTCAAGAGACCCAGTACTTC
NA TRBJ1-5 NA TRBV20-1 CSVLQGDQPQHF TGCAGTGTTTTACAGGGAGATCAGCCCCAGCATTTT
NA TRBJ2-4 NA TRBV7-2 CASSSRGENIQYF TGTGCCAGCAGCTCAAGGGGTGAAAACATTCAGTACTTC
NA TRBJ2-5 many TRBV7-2 CASSPKHGETQYF TGTGCCAGCAGCCCAAAGCACGGAGAGACCCAGTACTTC
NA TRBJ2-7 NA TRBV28 CASSLLAGTRDEQYF TGTGCCAGCAGTTTATTGGCCGGGACAAGGGACGAGCAGTACTTC
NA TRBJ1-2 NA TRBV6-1 CASSESRDSYYGYTF TGTGCCAGCAGTGAATCCAGAGACAGCTACTATGGCTACACCTTC
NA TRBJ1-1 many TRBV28 CASSSSKTEAFF TGTGCCAGCAGTTCCTCAAAGACTGAAGCTTTCTTT
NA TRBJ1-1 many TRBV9 CASSVESTNTEAFF TGTGCCAGCAGCGTAGAAAGCACGAACACTGAAGCTTTCTTT
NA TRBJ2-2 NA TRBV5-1 CASSSHQGSGLAGELFF TGCGCCAGCAGCTCCCACCAGGGGTCCGGGCTCGCCGGGGAGCTGTTTTTT
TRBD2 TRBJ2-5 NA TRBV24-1 CATSEPGLAEETQYF TGTGCCACCAGTGAACCGGGACTAGCGGAAGAGACCCAGTACTTC
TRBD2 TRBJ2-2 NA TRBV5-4 CASSLGLAGGRSGELFF TGTGCCAGCAGCTTGGGACTAGCGGGAGGGCGTAGCGGGGAGCTGTTTTTT
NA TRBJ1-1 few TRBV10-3 CATRTVLNTEAFF TGTGCCACCCGGACAGTTCTGAACACTGAAGCTTTCTTT
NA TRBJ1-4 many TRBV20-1 CSARALGYSEKLFF TGCAGTGCTCGGGCCTTGGGCTATAGTGAAAAACTGTTTTTT
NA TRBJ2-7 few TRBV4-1 CASSQGVAAGRFYEQYF TGCGCCAGCAGCCAAGGTGTTGCGGCAGGGAGGTTCTACGAGCAGTACTTC
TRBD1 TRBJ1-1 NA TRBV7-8 CASSLGGQGGNTEAFF TGTGCCAGCAGCTTAGGTGGACAGGGTGGGAACACTGAAGCTTTCTTT
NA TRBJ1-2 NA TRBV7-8 CASSLALKDYGYTF TGTGCCAGCAGCTTAGCGCTAAAGGATTATGGCTACACCTTC
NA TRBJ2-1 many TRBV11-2 CASSFTGVEQFF TGTGCCAGCAGCTTTACCGGGGTTGAGCAGTTCTTC
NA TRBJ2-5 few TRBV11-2 CASTPSRGGVETQYF TGTGCCAGCACCCCGTCTAGGGGGGGCGTAGAGACCCAGTACTTC
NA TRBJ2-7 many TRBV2 CASSDGQSSYEQYF TGTGCCAGCAGTGATGGCCAGAGCTCCTACGAGCAGTACTTC
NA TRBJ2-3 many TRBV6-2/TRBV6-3 CASSFTSTRIDTDTQYF TGTGCCAGCAGCTTTACATCTACTAGGATCGACACAGATACGCAGTATTTT
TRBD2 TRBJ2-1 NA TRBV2 CASILTSGLQQFF TGTGCCAGCATTCTAACTAGCGGCTTGCAGCAGTTCTTC
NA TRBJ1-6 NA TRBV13 CASSGAQDSSRPLHF TGTGCCAGCAGCGGCGCCCAAGACAGTTCCAGGCCCCTCCACTTT
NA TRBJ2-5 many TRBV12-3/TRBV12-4 CATQTIGETQYF TGTGCCACCCAAACTATAGGAGAGACCCAGTACTTC